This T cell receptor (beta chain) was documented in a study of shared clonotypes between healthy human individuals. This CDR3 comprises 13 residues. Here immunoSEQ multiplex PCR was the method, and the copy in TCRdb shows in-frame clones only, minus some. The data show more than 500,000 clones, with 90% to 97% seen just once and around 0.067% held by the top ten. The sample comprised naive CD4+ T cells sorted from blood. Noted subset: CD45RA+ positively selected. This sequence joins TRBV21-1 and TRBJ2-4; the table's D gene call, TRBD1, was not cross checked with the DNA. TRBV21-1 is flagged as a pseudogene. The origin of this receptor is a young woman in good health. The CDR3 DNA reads TGTGCCAGCAGCAGCCGGGACAGAGACATTCAGTACTTC. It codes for CASSSRDRDIQYF.